This note documents a single T cell receptor (beta chain) sequence. Trimming removed 3 bases from V and 1 base from J, with 14 bases in between. The germline V gene has CDR1 SGDLS and CDR2 YYNGEE. The CDR3 runs 16 residues. This entry comes from a study of blood T cell repertoires in COVID-19. Study in general: Researchers got acute and convalescent COVID-19 samples from the United States, Italy and Spain. The cDNA or gDNA used as material had been derived from T cells, B-cell-depleted T cells, or PBMCs.

Methods used by the authors: From reference gene primer amplification, estimates of nucleated cell counts were derived. Data came from immunoSEQ multiplex PCR; TCRdb stores just in-frame clones and leaves some out. V and J calls and clone size come straight from that table; D and trimming were deduced from the DNA. The sample records roughly 190,000 clones, 75% to 90% being singletons. The chain carries TRBV9 and TRBJ2-1; D perhaps matches TRBD2 (6 bases). Sequencing was done on a sample of peripheral blood. The TCR sequence derives from a man aged 30-40 years with acute or convalescent COVID-19. The chain's CDR3 is CASSGRLGGSYNEQFF. The CDR3 DNA is TGTGCCAGCAGCGGTCGACTAGGCGGGTCCTACAATGAGCAGTTCTTC. The full variable domain, with the rest looked up from reference TRBV9 and TRBJ2-1, is DSGVTQTPKHLITATGQRVTLRCSPRSGDLSVYWYQQSLDQGLQFLIQYYNGEERAKGNILERFSAQQFPDLHSELNLSSLELGDSALYFCASSGRLGGSYNEQFFGPGTRLTVL.